The T cell receptor (beta chain) described here comes from a study of blood T cell repertoires in COVID-19. Study details: T cells, B-cell-depleted T cells, or PBMCs provided the cDNA or gDNA that served as material.

Clones were read by immunoSEQ multiplex PCR, and TCRdb kept only the in-frame ones, dropping some. The repertoire holds some 17,000 clones, 80% seen once, with 11% in the top ten. In germline, CDR1 is KGHDR, CDR2 SFDVKD. V gave up 4 bases and J gave up 5 bases; unmatched junction bases: 14. This CDR3 region has 18 residues. The chain uses TRBV24-1 and TRBJ2-2, with TRBD1 identical over 8 bases. The sequencing input was peripheral blood. The sequence came from an elderly man with acute or convalescent COVID-19. The DNA of the CDR3 is TGTGCCACCAGTGACTCGCCGGGACAGGCTTCGAGGACCGGGGAGCTGTTTTTT. Encoded protein: CATSDSPGQASRTGELFF.